This TCR beta chain was observed in a study of siplizumab effects on memory and regulatory T cells. TCRdb's copy holds only in-frame clones and misses some; the assay was immunoSEQ multiplex PCR. The sample holds approximately 94,000 clones, approximately 96% seen once. This CDR3 spans 13 amino acids. The germline V gene encodes CDR1 LGHNT and CDR2 FRNRAP. Trimming pared 1 base from V and 1 base from J, leaving 4 bases between. On this clone: The antigen is not known.

Findings and caveats of the study: Few alloreactive clones mapped to unstimulated subsets.

Source material: naive CD4+ T cells sorted from blood. The TCR comes from a human donor in good health. The chain has TRBV12-5 and TRBJ1-1; no firm D call. The CDR3 is CASGLETNTEAFF. The CDR3 bases are TGTGCTAGTGGTTTGGAGACGAACACTGAAGCTTTCTTT. Full variable domain (remainder filled in from reference TRBV12-5 and TRBJ1-1): DARVTQTPRHKVTEMGQEVTMRCQPILGHNTVFWYRQTMMQGLELLAYFRNRAPLDDSGMPKDRFSAEMPDATLATLKIQPSEPRDSAVYFCASGLETNTEAFFGQGTRLTVV.